This T cell receptor beta chain was identified in a study of tumor-infiltrating lymphocytes in primary liver carcinoma. TCR beta cDNA was reverse-transcribed from about 0.45 ug of total RNA. The reaction used a constant-region primer and ProtoScript II reverse transcriptase. ARM-PCR was slightly modified, and three nested multiplex PCR rounds with it gave rise to the TCR beta libraries. For around 11 cycles apiece, the opening two PCR rounds ran with TRBV1-TRBV30 forward primers and a C-beta reverse primer. One entry per CDR3 protein results from TCRdb running MiXCR on the multiplex PCR reads. The profile covers roughly 70,000 distinct CDR3 sequences, with about 71% appearing a single time and under 45% taken by the ten largest. Concerning this clonotype: The target antigen is unknown. The conserved phenylalanine or tryptophan normally closing the CDR3 is absent here, so this likely arose from a read error. Because the CDR3's place on the DNA is in doubt, the DNA is left out and the CDR3 is given as listed by TCRdb.

Study results and caveats: Merely about 8-24% of top clones occurred in all five tumor regions. Whereas tumor region pairs overlapped more, tumor-adjacent and tumor-blood pairs overlapped less.

Taking about 18-32 mg of unsorted bulk tissue, the authors co-extracted RNA and DNA. Chronic HBV infection, untreated so far, was present in the patients. Whichever tumor sample was examined, it had over 80% viable tumor cells. The CDR3 sequence runs 14 residues, both termini included. Germline-derived CDR1 and CDR2 are SQVTM and ANQGSEA. The receptor comes from a man aged 40-49 years with primary liver carcinoma and hepatitis B virus infection. V gene TRBV29-1 combines with J gene TRBJ2-4; the table's D call of TRBD1 was not tested on the DNA. Material: liver tumor tissue from sampling region 4. Subset indicated: tumor region T4, right-lateral pole. CDR3 amino acids: CSVEGQGVGGIKYL.